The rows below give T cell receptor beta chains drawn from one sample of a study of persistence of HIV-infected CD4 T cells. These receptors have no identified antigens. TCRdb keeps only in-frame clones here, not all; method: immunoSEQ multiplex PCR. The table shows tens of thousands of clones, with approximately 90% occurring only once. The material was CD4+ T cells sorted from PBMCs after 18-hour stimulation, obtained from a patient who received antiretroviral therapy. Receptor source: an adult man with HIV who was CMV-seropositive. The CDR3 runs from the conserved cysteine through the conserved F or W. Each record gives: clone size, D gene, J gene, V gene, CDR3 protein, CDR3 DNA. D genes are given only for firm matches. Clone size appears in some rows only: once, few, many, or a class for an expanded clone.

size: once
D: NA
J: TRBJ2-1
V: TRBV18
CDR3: CASSPPGRSYNEQFF
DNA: TGTGCCAGCTCACCACCGGGACGAAGCTACAATGAGCAGTTCTTC

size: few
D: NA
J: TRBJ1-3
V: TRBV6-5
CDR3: CASRLDSSGNTIYF
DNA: TGTGCCAGCAGGCTTGACAGCTCTGGAAACACCATATATTTT

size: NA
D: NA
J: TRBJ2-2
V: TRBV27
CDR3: CASSFMGGKLFF
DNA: TGTGCCAGCAGTTTTATGGGGGGAAAGCTGTTTTTT

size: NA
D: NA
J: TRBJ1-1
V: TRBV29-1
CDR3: CSAEAFMNTEAFF
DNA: TGCAGCGCCGAGGCTTTTATGAACACTGAAGCTTTCTTT

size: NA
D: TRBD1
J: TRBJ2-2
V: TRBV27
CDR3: CASSAGTGGSTGELFF
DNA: TGTGCCAGCAGTGCCGGGACAGGGGGCAGCACCGGGGAGCTGTTTTTT

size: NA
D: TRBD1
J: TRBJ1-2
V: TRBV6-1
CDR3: CASSDARTGGSMDGYTF
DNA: TGTGCCAGCAGTGACGCGAGGACAGGGGGCTCGATGGATGGCTACACCTTC

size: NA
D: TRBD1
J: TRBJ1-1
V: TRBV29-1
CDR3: CSVEQGEPNTEAFF
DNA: TGCAGCGTTGAACAGGGGGAGCCGAACACTGAAGCTTTCTTT

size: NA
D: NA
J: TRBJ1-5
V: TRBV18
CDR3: CASSPPGSSNQPQHF
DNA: TGTGCCAGCTCACCACCGGGCAGTAGCAATCAGCCCCAGCATTTT

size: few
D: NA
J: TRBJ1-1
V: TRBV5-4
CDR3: CASSRTNRVGEAFF
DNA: TGTGCCAGCAGCCGGACAAACAGGGTCGGAGAAGCTTTCTTT

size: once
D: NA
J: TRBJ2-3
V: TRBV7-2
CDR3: CASSPTRTVNTQYF
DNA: TGTGCCAGCAGCCCAACCCGGACCGTTAATACGCAGTATTTT

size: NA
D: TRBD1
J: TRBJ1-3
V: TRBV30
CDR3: CAWSRLWGQSRSGNTIYF
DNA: TGTGCCTGGAGTAGATTGTGGGGACAGTCTAGATCTGGAAACACCATATATTTT

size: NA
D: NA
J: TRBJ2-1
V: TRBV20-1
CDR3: CSARYNEQFF
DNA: TGCAGTGCTAGATACAATGAGCAGTTCTTC

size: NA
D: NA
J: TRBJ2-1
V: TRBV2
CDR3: CASSEGRLGNEQFF
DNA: TGTGCCAGCAGTGAAGGGAGATTAGGCAATGAGCAGTTCTTC

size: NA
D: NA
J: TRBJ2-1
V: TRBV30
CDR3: CALTRGPNPNNEQFF
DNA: TGTGCCCTGACACGGGGGCCCAACCCCAACAATGAGCAGTTCTTC

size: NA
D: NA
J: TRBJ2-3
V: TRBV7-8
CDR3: CASSLATVAADTQYF
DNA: TGTGCCAGCAGCTTAGCTACTGTAGCGGCAGATACGCAGTATTTT

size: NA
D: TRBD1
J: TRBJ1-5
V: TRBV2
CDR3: CASRLEGASGNQPQHF
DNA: TGTGCCAGCAGATTAGAGGGGGCAAGTGGCAATCAGCCCCAGCATTTT

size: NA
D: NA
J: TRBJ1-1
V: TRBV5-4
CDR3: CASSLEFNTEAFF
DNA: TGTGCCAGCAGCTTAGAGTTCAACACTGAAGCTTTCTTT

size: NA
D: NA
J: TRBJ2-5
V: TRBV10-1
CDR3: CASSESGTAQETQYF
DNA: TGCGCCAGCAGTGAATCCGGGACGGCTCAAGAGACCCAGTACTTC

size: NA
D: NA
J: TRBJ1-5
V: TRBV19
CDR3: CASSHFRRPNSNQPQHF
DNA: TGTGCCAGTAGTCACTTTAGAAGGCCAAATAGCAATCAGCCCCAGCATTTT

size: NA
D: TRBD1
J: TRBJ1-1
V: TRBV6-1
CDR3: CASSLQGDTEAFF
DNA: TGTGCCAGCAGTCTACAGGGGGACACTGAAGCTTTCTTT

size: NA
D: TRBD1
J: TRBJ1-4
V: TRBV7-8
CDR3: CASSLGGTGPEKLFF
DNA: TGTGCCAGCAGCTTAGGCGGGACAGGACCTGAAAAACTGTTTTTT

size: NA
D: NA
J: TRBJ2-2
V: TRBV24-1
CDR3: CATSDSEFANTGELFF
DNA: TGTGCCACCAGTGATTCCGAGTTCGCGAACACCGGGGAGCTGTTTTTT

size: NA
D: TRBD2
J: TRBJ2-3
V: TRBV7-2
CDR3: CASSSGLATTDTQYF
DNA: TGTGCCAGCAGCTCCGGACTAGCGACCACAGATACGCAGTATTTT

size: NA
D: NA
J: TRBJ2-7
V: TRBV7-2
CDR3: CASSLERPYEQYF
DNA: TGTGCCAGCAGCTTAGAGAGGCCCTACGAGCAGTACTTC

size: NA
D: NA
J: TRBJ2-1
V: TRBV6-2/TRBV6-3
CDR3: CASSRVNEQFF
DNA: TGTGCCAGCAGTCGAGTTAATGAGCAGTTCTTC

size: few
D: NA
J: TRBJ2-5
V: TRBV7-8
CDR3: CASSHETQYF
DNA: TGTGCCAGCAGCCACGAGACCCAGTACTTC

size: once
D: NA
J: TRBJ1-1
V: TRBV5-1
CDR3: CASSYAGSNTEAFF
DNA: TGCGCCAGCAGCTACGCGGGCTCGAACACTGAAGCTTTCTTT

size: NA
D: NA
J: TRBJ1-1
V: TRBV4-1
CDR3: CASSQDLWGMNTEAFF
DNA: TGCGCCAGCAGCCAAGATCTTTGGGGAATGAACACTGAAGCTTTCTTT

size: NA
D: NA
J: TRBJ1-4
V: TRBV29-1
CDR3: CSVAGSGGNEKLFF
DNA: TGCAGCGTCGCAGGCTCAGGCGGGAATGAAAAACTGTTTTTT

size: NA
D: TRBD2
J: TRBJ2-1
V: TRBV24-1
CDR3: CATSALAGGHNEQFF
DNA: TGTGCCACCAGTGCCTTAGCGGGGGGTCACAATGAGCAGTTCTTC

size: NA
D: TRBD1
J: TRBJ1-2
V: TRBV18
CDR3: CASSPGRQGDYGYTF
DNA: TGTGCCAGCTCACCAGGGAGACAGGGTGACTATGGCTACACCTTC

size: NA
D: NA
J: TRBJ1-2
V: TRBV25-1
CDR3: CASSDLVPIYGYTF
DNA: TGTGCCAGCAGTGACCTGGTCCCGATATATGGCTACACCTTC

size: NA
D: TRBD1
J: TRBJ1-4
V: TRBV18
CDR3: CASSPDRANEKLFF
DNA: TGTGCCAGCTCACCCGACAGGGCGAACGAAAAACTGTTTTTT

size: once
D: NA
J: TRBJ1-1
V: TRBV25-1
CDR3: CASSLYGNTEAFF
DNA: TGTGCCAGCTCTTTATACGGAAACACTGAAGCTTTCTTT

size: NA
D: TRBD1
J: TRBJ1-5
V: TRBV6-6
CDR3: CASSRSGTGSLMNPQHF
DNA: TGTGCCAGCAGTCGGTCCGGGACAGGGAGTCTTATGAATCCCCAGCATTTT

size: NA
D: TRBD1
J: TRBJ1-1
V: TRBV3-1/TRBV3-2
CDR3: CASSYGTGGSEAFF
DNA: TGTGCCAGCAGCTACGGGACAGGGGGCTCTGAAGCTTTCTTT

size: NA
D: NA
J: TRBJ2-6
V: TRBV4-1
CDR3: CASSLTGSGANVLTF
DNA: TGCGCCAGCAGCCTTACAGGGTCTGGGGCCAACGTCCTGACTTTC

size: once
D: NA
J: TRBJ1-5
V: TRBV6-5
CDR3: CASSYSGISNQPQHF
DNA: TGTGCCAGCAGTTACTCGGGCATTAGCAATCAGCCCCAGCATTTT

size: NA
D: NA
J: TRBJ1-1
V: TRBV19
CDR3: CATAQFMNTEAFF
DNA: TGTGCCACCGCGCAATTCATGAACACTGAAGCTTTCTTT

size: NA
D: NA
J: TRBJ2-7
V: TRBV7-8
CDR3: CASSLAVWTSEVHEQYF
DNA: TGTGCCAGCAGCTTAGCGGTTTGGACATCGGAGGTCCACGAGCAGTACTTC

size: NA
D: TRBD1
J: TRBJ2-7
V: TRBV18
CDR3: CASSPFGTGTGEQYF
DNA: TGTGCCAGCTCACCCTTCGGGACAGGGACAGGAGAGCAGTACTTC

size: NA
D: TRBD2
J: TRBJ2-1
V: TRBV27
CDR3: CASSFYSPGLAGGISYNEQFF
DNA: TGTGCCAGCAGTTTCTATTCACCGGGACTAGCGGGAGGGATCTCCTACAATGAGCAGTTCTTC

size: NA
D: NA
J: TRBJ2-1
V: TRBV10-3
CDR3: CAISDRANNEQFF
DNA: TGTGCCATCAGTGACAGGGCCAACAATGAGCAGTTCTTC

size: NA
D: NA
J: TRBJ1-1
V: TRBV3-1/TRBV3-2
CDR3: CASSQPGSLRTEAFF
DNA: TGTGCCAGCAGCCAGCCGGGCTCCCTAAGAACTGAAGCTTTCTTT

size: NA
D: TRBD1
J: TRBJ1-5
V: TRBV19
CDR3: CASRPGQGRQPQHF
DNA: TGTGCCAGTAGGCCGGGACAGGGACGGCAGCCCCAGCATTTT

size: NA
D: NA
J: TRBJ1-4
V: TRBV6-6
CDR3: CASSSGGSGQNEKLFF
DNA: TGTGCCAGCAGTTCGGGAGGAAGCGGGCAAAATGAAAAACTGTTTTTT

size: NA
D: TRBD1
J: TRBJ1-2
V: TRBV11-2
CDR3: CASSSTGDYGYTF
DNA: TGTGCCAGCAGTTCGACAGGGGACTATGGCTACACCTTC

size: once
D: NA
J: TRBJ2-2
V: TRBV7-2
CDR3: CASSLALFRELFF
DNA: TGTGCCAGCAGCTTAGCGCTCTTCCGGGAGCTGTTTTTT

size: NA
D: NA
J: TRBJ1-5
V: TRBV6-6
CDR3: CASKTETSNQPQHF
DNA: TGTGCCAGCAAGACAGAGACTAGCAATCAGCCCCAGCATTTT

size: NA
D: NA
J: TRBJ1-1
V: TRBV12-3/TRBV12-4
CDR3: CASSLRQNTEAFF
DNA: TGTGCCAGCAGTTTACGTCAGAACACTGAAGCTTTCTTT

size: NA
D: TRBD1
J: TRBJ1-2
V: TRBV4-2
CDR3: CASSQATGDLNYGYTF
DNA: TGTGCCAGCAGCCAGGCCACAGGGGACCTTAACTATGGCTACACCTTC

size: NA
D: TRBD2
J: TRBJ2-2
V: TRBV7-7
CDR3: CASSKTSGGNTGELFF
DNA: TGTGCTAGCTCAAAGACTAGCGGGGGGAACACCGGGGAGCTGTTTTTT

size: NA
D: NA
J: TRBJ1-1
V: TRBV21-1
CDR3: CASSKGEQGNTEAFF
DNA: TGTGCCAGCAGCAAAGGGGAACAGGGGAACACTGAAGCTTTCTTT

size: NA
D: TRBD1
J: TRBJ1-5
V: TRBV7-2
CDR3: CASSRTGDYQPQHF
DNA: TGTGCCAGCAGCCGGACAGGCGACTATCAGCCCCAGCATTTT

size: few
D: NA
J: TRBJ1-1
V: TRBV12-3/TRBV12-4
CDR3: CASSLKRNTEAFF
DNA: TGTGCCAGCAGTCTAAAAAGGAACACTGAAGCTTTCTTT

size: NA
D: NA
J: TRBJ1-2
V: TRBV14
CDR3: CASSQSDYGYTF
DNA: TGTGCCAGCAGCCAATCAGACTATGGCTACACCTTC

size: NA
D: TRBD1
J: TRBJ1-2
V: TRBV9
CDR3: CASSVATGQGAGYGYTF
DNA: TGTGCCAGCAGCGTAGCTACGGGGCAGGGGGCTGGCTATGGCTACACCTTC

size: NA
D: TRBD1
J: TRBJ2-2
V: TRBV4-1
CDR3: CASSQGGQGLGELFF
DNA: TGCGCCAGCAGCCAGGGGGGACAGGGCCTGGGGGAGCTGTTTTTT

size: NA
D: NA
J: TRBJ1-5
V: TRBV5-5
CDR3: CASSLARGVPNQPQHF
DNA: TGTGCCAGCAGCTTGGCCCGCGGGGTCCCTAATCAGCCCCAGCATTTT

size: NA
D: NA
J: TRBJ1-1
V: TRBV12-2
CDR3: CASRFGLIGQVGTEAFF
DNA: TGTGCAAGTCGCTTTGGTCTAATTGGACAGGTGGGCACTGAAGCTTTCTTT